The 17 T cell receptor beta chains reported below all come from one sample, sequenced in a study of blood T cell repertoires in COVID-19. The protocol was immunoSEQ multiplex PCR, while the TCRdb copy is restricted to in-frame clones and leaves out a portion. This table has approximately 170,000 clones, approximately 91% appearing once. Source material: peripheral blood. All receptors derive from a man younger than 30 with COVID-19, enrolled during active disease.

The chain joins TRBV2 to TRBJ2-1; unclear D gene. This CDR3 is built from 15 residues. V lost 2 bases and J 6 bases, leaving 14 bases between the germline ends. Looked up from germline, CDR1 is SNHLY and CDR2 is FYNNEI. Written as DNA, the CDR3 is TGTGCCAGCAGTGAATCGGCTAGATGGATCAATGAGCAGTTCTTC. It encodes CASSESARWINEQFF.

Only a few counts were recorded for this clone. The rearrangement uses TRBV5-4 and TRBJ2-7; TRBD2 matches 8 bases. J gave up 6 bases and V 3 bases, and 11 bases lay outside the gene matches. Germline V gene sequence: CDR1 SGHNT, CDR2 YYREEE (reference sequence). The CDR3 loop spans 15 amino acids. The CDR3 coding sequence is TGTGCCAGCAGCTCCCTCCTAGCGGGCCCAGCCGAGCAGTACTTC. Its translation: CASSSLLAGPAEQYF.

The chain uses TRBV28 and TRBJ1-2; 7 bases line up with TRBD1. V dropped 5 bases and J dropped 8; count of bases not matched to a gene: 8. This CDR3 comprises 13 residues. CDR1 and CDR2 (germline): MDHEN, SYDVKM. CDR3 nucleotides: TGTGCCAGCAGTCCCCGCAGGGGGAGCGGCTACACCTTC. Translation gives CASSPRRGSGYTF.

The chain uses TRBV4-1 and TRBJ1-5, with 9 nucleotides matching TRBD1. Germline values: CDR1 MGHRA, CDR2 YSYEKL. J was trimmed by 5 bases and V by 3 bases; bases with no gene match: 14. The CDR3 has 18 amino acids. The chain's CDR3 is CASSQTVPGQGRDQPQHF. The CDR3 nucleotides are TGCGCCAGCAGCCAGACTGTCCCGGGACAGGGAAGGGATCAGCCCCAGCATTTT.

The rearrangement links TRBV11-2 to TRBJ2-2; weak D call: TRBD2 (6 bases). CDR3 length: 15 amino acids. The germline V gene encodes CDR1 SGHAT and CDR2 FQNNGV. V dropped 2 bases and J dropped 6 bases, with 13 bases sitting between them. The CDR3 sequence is CASSLISGSPGELFF. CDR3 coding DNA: TGTGCCAGCAGCTTAATCTCCGGGAGCCCCGGGGAGCTGTTTTTT.

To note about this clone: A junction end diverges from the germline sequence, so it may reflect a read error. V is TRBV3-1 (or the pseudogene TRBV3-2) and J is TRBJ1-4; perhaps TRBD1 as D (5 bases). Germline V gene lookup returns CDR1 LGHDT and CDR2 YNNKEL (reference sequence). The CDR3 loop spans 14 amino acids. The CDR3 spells CASSYRQPNEKLLF. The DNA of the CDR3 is TGTGCCAGCAGTTACAGACAGCCAAATGAAAAACTGCTTTTT.

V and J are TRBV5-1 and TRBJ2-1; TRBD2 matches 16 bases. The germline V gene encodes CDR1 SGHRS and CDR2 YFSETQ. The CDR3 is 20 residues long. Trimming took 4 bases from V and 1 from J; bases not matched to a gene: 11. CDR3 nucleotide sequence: TGCGCCAGCAGCCGACCAACGGGACTAGCGGGAGGGTCTTCCTACAATGAGCAGTTCTTC. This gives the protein CASSRPTGLAGGSSYNEQFF.

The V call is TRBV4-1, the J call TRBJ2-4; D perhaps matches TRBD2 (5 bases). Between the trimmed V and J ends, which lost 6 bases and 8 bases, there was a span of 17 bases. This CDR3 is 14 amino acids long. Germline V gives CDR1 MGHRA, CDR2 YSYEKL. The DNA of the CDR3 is TGCGCCAGCAGTTTCCGGGCCTGGGGAGACATTCAGTACTTC. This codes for CASSFRAWGDIQYF.

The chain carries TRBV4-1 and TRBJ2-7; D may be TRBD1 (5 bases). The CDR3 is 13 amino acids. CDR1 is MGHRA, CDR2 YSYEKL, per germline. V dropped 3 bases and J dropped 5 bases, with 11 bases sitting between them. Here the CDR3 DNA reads TGCGCCAGCAGCCAGCGAGACAGCGACGAGCAGTACTTC. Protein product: CASSQRDSDEQYF.

The CDR3 region is CASSTTTGPSGRPRSYNEQFF. The DNA for the CDR3 is TGTGCCAGCAGCACCACTACGGGACCTAGCGGGAGACCCAGATCCTACAATGAGCAGTTCTTC. This sequence joins TRBV21-1 and TRBJ2-1; the table's D call of TRBD2 was not tested on the DNA. TRBV21-1 is annotated as a pseudogene. The CDR3 totals 21 residues.

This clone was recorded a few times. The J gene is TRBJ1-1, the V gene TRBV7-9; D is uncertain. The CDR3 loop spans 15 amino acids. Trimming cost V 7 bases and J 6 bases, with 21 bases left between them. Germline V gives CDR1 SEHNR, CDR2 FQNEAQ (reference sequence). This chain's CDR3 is CASTTHRSAMAEAFF. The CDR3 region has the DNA TGTGCCAGCACCACCCACCGGAGCGCGATGGCTGAAGCTTTCTTT.

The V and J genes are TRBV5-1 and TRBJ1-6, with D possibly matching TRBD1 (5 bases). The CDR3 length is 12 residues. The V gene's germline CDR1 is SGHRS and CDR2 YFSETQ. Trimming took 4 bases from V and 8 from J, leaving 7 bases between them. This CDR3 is CASSLGDSPLHF. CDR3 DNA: TGCGCCAGCAGCCTAGGGGATTCACCCCTCCACTTT. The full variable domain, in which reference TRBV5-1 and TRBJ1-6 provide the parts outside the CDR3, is KAGVTQTPRYLIKTRGQQVTLSCSPISGHRSVSWYQQTPGQGLQFLFEYFSETQRNKGNFPGRFSGRQFSNSRSEMNVSTLELGDSALYLCASSLGDSPLHFGNGTRLTVT.

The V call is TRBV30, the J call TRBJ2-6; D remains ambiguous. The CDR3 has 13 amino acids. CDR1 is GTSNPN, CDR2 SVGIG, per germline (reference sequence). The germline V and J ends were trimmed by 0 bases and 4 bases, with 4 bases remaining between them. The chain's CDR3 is CAWSVGGANVLTF. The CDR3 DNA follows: TGTGCCTGGAGTGTCGGGGGGGCCAACGTCCTGACTTTC.

CDR3: CASSLGGTGNGYTF. CDR3 bases: TGTGCCAGCAGCTTAGGCGGGACAGGGAATGGCTACACCTTC. J is TRBJ1-2 and V is TRBV7-8, with 9 positions matching TRBD1. CDR1 SGHVS and CDR2 FQNEAQ come from the germline V gene. CDR3 size: 14 residues. Trimming removed 1 base from V and 6 bases from J; junction bases left unmatched: 3.

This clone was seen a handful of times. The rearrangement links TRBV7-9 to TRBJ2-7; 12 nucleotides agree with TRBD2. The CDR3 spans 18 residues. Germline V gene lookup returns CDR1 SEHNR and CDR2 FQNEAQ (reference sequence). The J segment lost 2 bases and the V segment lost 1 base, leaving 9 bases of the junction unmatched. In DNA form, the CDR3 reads TGTGCCAGCAGCTTAGGCCTAGCGGGAGGGCCGGCTCCCTACGAGCAGTACTTC. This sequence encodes CASSLGLAGGPAPYEQYF.

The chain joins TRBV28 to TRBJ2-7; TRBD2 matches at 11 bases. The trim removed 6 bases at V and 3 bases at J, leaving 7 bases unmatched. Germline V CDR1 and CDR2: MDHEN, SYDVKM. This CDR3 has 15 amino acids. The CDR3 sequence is CASSLLAGDYYEQYF. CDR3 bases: TGTGCCAGCAGCCTACTAGCGGGAGATTACTACGAGCAGTACTTC.

The CDR3, as DNA: TGTGCCAGCAGTGACCGGGACAGGGGGCGCGGTACCGGGGAGCTGTTTTTT. It translates to CASSDRDRGRGTGELFF. This chain joins TRBV6-1 and TRBJ2-2; TRBD1 aligns across 12 bases. The CDR3 consists of 17 residues. Trimming took 3 bases from V and 5 from J; bases not matched to a gene: 7. Germline V gene lookup returns CDR1 MNHNS and CDR2 SASEGT.